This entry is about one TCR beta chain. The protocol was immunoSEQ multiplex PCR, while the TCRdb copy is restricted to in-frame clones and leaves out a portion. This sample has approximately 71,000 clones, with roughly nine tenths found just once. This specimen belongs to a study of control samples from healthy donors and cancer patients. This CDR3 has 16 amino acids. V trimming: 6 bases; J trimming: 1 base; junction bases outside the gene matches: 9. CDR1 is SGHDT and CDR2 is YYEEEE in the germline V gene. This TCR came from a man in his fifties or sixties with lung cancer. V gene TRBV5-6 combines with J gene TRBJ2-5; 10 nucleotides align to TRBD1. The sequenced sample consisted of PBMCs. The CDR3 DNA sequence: TGTGCCAGCACCACCCGGGACAGGGGTGTCCAAGAGACCCAGTACTTC. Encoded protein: CASTTRDRGVQETQYF.